This T cell receptor beta chain was retrieved from a study of blood T cell repertoires in COVID-19. This clone was found once. Germline CDR1 reads MDHEN; CDR2 reads SYDVKM. V gave up 2 bases and J gave up 1 base; unmatched junction bases: 4. This CDR3 has 15 amino acids. The repertoire was sequenced with immunoSEQ multiplex PCR; TCRdb's copy has only in-frame clones and lacks some. This table holds approximately 100,000 clones, around 84% found once. The J gene is TRBJ1-1, the V gene TRBV28; 7 bases fit TRBD1. The receptor was derived from a man aged 55 to 70 with acute or convalescent COVID-19. What was sequenced was peripheral blood. The DNA of the CDR3 is TGTGCCAGCAGTTTAAAGGACAGGTGGAACACTGAAGCTTTCTTT. Its translation is CASSLKDRWNTEAFF.